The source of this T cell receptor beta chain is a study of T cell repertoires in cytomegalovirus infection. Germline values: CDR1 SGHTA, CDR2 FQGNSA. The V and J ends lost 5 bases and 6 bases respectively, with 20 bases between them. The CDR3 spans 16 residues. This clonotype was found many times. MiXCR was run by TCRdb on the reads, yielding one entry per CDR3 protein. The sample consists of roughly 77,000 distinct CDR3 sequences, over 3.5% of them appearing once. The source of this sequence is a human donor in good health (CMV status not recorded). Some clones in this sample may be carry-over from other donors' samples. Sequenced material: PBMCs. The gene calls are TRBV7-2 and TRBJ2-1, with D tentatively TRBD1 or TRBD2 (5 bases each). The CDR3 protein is CASSPTTQGRANEQFF. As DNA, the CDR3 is TGTGCCAGCAGCCCTACAACGCAGGGACGAGCCAATGAGCAGTTCTTC.